A selection of T cell receptor beta chains follows, all from one sample in a study of PD-1 blockade in classical Hodgkin lymphoma. Produced via immunoSEQ multiplex PCR; TCRdb's table is partial and in-frame only. Among 25,000 to 35,000 clones, approximately 67% were seen once, and the ten largest hold about 3.9%. Sequencing was performed on peripheral blood mononuclear cells (PBMCs), taken before the fourth cycle of nivolumab. The origin of the receptors is a human donor with classical Hodgkin lymphoma. CDR3s include the opening cysteine and the closing phenylalanine or tryptophan. D genes are given only for firm matches. The listing skips clone size in some rows; elsewhere it reads once, few, many or a size class.

V	D	size	J	DNA	CDR3
TRBV2	.	.	TRBJ1-5	TGTGCCAGCACAACAGGGAATCAGCCCCAGCATTTT	CASTTGNQPQHF
TRBV18	.	.	TRBJ2-7	TGTGCCAGCTCACCATGGCAGGGCTCCTACGAGCAGTACTTC	CASSPWQGSYEQYF
TRBV6-6	.	.	TRBJ2-7	TGTGCCAGCAGTTACTCGAAAGGGTTGGCCGAGCAGTACTTC	CASSYSKGLAEQYF
TRBV5-4	.	.	TRBJ1-2	TGTGCCAGCAGCTTGGTTGGGTTTACCGCCCGAGAGAACTATGGCTACACCTTC	CASSLVGFTARENYGYTF
TRBV27	.	.	TRBJ2-1	TGTGCCAGCAGTACCTCCGTCGGGGACTCCTACAATGAGCAGTTCTTC	CASSTSVGDSYNEQFF
TRBV7-9	TRBD1	.	TRBJ2-5	TGTGCCAGCAGCGTGACAGGGGACCAAGAGACCCAGTACTTC	CASSVTGDQETQYF
TRBV30	.	.	TRBJ1-5	TGTGCCTGGGACGGTGGTAATCAGCCCCAGCATTTT	CAWDGGNQPQHF
TRBV2	.	.	TRBJ1-2	TGTGCCAGCAGGGGGAATATAGGAGTCCTACGCTACACCTTC	CASRGNIGVLRYTF
TRBV5-6	.	.	TRBJ1-2	TGTGCCAGCAGCTTTTTTTCAGATCCAGTTTATGGCTACACCTTC	CASSFFSDPVYGYTF
TRBV19	TRBD2	few	TRBJ2-3	TGTGCCAGTAGTATACTAGCGGCTAGCACAGATACGCAGTATTTT	CASSILAASTDTQYF
TRBV9	TRBD1	.	TRBJ2-7	TGTGCCAGCAGCGTAGGGGACAGCTCCTACGAGCAGTACTTC	CASSVGDSSYEQYF
TRBV27	TRBD2	few	TRBJ2-1	TGTGCCAGCAGTTTATATAGCGGGGCGGGAAATGAGCAGTTCTTC	CASSLYSGAGNEQFF
TRBV6-1	.	.	TRBJ1-5	TGTGCCAGCAGTGAGGATTTGGCAGTCAGCAATCAGCCCCAGCATTTT	CASSEDLAVSNQPQHF
TRBV5-1	.	.	TRBJ1-1	TGCGCCAGCAGCTTCCAGCTTCTGAACACTGAAGCTTTCTTT	CASSFQLLNTEAFF
TRBV5-1	.	few	TRBJ2-5	TGCGCCAGCAGCATCAGGGTTTTAGGCCAAGAGACCCAGTACTTC	CASSIRVLGQETQYF
TRBV15	TRBD1	.	TRBJ2-6	TGTGCCACCAGCAGAGATCTCGGACAGGGATCGGCTGGGGCCAACGTCCTGACTTTC	CATSRDLGQGSAGANVLTF
TRBV7-6	.	.	TRBJ1-6	TGTGCCAGCAGTCAGGGACGGGGGGCGTGGAATAATTCACCCCTCCACTTT	CASSQGRGAWNNSPLHF
TRBV19	TRBD2	.	TRBJ2-5	TGTGCCAGTAGTATTCGGCGGGGGGGCCAAGAGACCCAGTACTTC	CASSIRRGGQETQYF
TRBV7-9	TRBD2	few	TRBJ2-7	TGTGCCAGCAGCTTAGGGTCTAGCGGGGGACCGACTTACGAGCAGTACTTC	CASSLGSSGGPTYEQYF
TRBV9	TRBD2	few	TRBJ2-1	TGTGCCAGCAGGACTAGCGGAGACAATGAGCAGTTCTTC	CASRTSGDNEQFF
TRBV5-4	.	.	TRBJ2-5	TGTGCCAGCAGCTTGGCCTTCGGAGTAGGGGGGCAAGAGACCCAGTACTTC	CASSLAFGVGGQETQYF
TRBV9	.	.	TRBJ2-3	TGTGCCAGCAGCCCTCGCGATACGCAGTATTTT	CASSPRDTQYF
TRBV27	.	.	TRBJ2-7	TGTGCCAGCAGCCTTGTCACTGGGGGAGACGAGCAGTACTTC	CASSLVTGGDEQYF
TRBV7-6	TRBD1	.	TRBJ1-5	TGTGCCAGCAGTTCGGACAGGAATCAGCCCCAGCATTTT	CASSSDRNQPQHF
TRBV5-8	.	once	TRBJ2-2	TGTGCCAGCAGCTTGGGGGACAAGAGACAAACGAACACCGGGGAGCTGTTTTTT	CASSLGDKRQTNTGELFF